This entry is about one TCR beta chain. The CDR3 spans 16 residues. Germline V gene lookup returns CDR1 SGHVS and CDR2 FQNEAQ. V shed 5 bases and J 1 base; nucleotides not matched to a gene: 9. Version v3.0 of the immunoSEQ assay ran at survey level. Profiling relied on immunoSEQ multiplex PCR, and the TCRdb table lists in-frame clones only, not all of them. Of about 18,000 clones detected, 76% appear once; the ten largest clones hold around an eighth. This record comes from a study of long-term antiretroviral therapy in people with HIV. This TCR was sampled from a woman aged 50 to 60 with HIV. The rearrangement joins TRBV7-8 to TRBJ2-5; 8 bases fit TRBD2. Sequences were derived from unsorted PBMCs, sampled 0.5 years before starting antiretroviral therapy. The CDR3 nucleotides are TGTGCCAGCAGCCTCGGGGGGGCGGGGATCCAAGAGACCCAGTACTTC. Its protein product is CASSLGGAGIQETQYF.